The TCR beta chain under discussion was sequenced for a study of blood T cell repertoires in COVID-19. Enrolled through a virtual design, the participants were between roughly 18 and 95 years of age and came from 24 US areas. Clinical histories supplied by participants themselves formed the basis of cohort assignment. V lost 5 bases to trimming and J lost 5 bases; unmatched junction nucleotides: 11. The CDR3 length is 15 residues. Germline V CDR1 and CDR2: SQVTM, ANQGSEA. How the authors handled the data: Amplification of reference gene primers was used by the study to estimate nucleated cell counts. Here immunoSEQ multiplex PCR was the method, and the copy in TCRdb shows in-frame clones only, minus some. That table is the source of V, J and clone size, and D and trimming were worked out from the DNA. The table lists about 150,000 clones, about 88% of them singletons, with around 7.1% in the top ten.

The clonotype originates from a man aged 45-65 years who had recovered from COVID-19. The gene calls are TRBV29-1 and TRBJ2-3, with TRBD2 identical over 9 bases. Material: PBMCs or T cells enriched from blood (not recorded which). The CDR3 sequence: CSVPLDERGVDTQYF. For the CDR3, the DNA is TGCAGCGTTCCGCTAGATGAGCGGGGGGTAGATACGCAGTATTTT.